The source of this T cell receptor beta chain is a study of shared clonotypes between healthy human individuals. Germline V gene sequence: CDR1 SGHNT, CDR2 YYREEE (reference sequence). Deletions cut 4 bases from V and 4 bases from J, with 14 bases between. The CDR3 is 14 residues long. Produced via immunoSEQ multiplex PCR; TCRdb's table is partial and in-frame only. The sample includes some 2 million clones, about 95% seen only once; the top ten take roughly 1.1%. Naivety among CD8 cells was defined by CD45RO negativity and positive CCR7 selection, thereby excluding terminally differentiated effector memory CD45RA+ cells. All donors were Caucasian adults living in Nashville, Tennessee.

This TCR was sampled from a man between 18 and 35 years old in good health. The J gene is TRBJ1-2, the V gene TRBV5-4, with D tentatively TRBD1 (5 bases). The sequenced material came from naive CD8+ T cells sorted from blood. Here the CDR3 reads CASSAMLGGYGYTF. The CDR3 nucleotides are TGTGCCAGCAGCGCGATGCTTGGGGGCTATGGCTACACCTTC.